This entry concerns a single TCR beta chain. Antigen unknown. The sample belongs to a study of early T cells in non-severe SARS-CoV-2 infection. As for the study in general: The sequenced material was bulk RNA from unsorted whole blood, and its chains were unpaired. General study points: VDJdb-based annotation leaned toward anti-spike CD8 responses and missed private and CD4 specificities.

Unique molecular identifiers were attached to individual cDNA molecules. MiXCR, applied by TCRdb to the 5' RACE reads, yields one record per CDR3 protein. The sample lists roughly 54,000 distinct CDR3 sequences; roughly 13% were seen once. The material sequenced was whole blood. The TCR originated in an adult who was a healthcare worker with PCR-confirmed SARS-CoV-2 infection or an uninfected control (not recorded which).

The DNA for the CDR3 is TGCAGCGTTGGGGACAGACTCTATGAGCAGTACTTC. It codes for CSVGDRLYEQYF. The chain uses TRBV29-1 and TRBJ2-7; 7 bases match TRBD1. The CDR3 covers 12 residues. Germline V lookup: CDR1 SQVTM, CDR2 ANQGSEA. Trimming cost V 4 bases and J 7 bases; bases outside gene matches: 7.